The 10 T cell receptor beta chains below all came from one sample that was sequenced in a study of glioma-infiltrating T cells. The iRepertoire nested amplicon-rescue multiplex PCR amplified TCR alpha and beta CDR3s from RNA. One entry per CDR3 protein, called by TCRdb with MiXCR from the multiplex PCR reads. The sample contains approximately 90,000 distinct CDR3 sequences, 20% to 25% of which appear only once. Sequenced material: glioma tissue, nonneoplastic brain tissue, or PBMCs (not recorded which). These receptors were collected from a human donor with low-grade glioma or glioblastoma, undergoing nonglioma brain surgery, or in good health (not recorded which).

The sample holds many counts of this clonotype. The chain uses TRBV7-9 and TRBJ1-3, with D unresolved. CDR1 and CDR2 from the germline V gene are SEHNR and FQNEAQ (reference sequence). V lost 5 bases to trimming and J lost 2 bases, with 16 bases between them. The CDR3 covers 16 residues. The CDR3 DNA sequence: TGTGCCAGCAGCGTGAACTCCGGAGGCACTGGAAACACCATATATTTT. It codes for CASSVNSGGTGNTIYF. The variable domain in full, with the rest retrieved from reference TRBV7-9 and TRBJ1-3, is DTGVSQNPRHKITKRGQNVTFRCDPISEHNRLYWYRQTLGQGPEFLTYFQNEAQLEKSRLLSDRFSAERPKGSFSTLEIQRTEQGDSAMYLCASSVNSGGTGNTIYFGEGSWLTVV.

V and J are TRBV6-1 and TRBJ2-7; no clear D gene. From germline, CDR1 is MNHNS and CDR2 SASEGT. V was shortened by 5 bases and J by 11 bases, with 19 bases between the two germline ends. This CDR3 has 13 amino acids. The CDR3 spells CASSPPLGNEEYF. The CDR3, as DNA: TGTGCCAGCAGTCCTCCGCTGGGCAATGAGGAGTACTTC.

The chain joins TRBV4-1 to TRBJ2-3; 7 positions match TRBD2. Trimming at V came to 0 bases and at J to 3 bases, leaving 9 bases not matched to a gene. The CDR3 loop spans 17 amino acids. The germline CDR1 and CDR2 sequences are MGHRA and YSYEKL. The CDR3 region is CASSQEGGSSGTDTQYF. CDR3 coding DNA: TGCGCCAGCAGCCAAGAGGGGGGGAGTAGCGGGACAGATACGCAGTATTTT.

This clonotype was counted between two and nine times. The chain has TRBV11-3 and TRBJ2-3, with 10 bases matching TRBD1. Germline trimming cut 4 bases from V and 7 bases from J; bases unmatched to any gene: 8. CDR1 is SGHNT and CDR2 is YENEEA in the germline V gene. CDR3 length equals 15 residues. The chain's CDR3 is CASSSPGQGFYTQYF. In DNA form, the CDR3 reads TGTGCCAGCAGCTCACCGGGACAGGGGTTTTATACGCAGTATTTT.

This clonotype was seen ten or more times. The genes are TRBV19 and TRBJ1-1; 7 bases map to TRBD1. CDR1 is LNHDA, CDR2 SQIVND, per germline (reference sequence). The length of the CDR3 is 16 residues. The junction had 6 bases not matched to a gene; V was cut back by 2 bases and J by 0 bases. The CDR3 loop is CASSISYQGVNTEAFF. In DNA, the CDR3 is TGTGCCAGTAGTATATCCTACCAGGGGGTGAACACTGAAGCTTTCTTT. The whole variable domain, remainder taken from reference TRBV19 and TRBJ1-1, is DGGITQSPKYLFRKEGQNVTLSCEQNLNHDAMYWYRQDPGQGLRLIYYSQIVNDFQKGDIAEGYSVSREKKESFPLTVTSAQKNPTAFYLCASSISYQGVNTEAFFGQGTRLTVV.

This clonotype was observed at least ten times. A much larger clone lies one base from this, so it may be a read error. The V and J genes are TRBV20-1 and TRBJ2-3, with D possibly matching TRBD1 (6 bases). The CDR3 runs to 15 residues. The ends were cut back, 4 bases at V and 1 base at J, with 15 bases in the middle. CDR1 and CDR2 (germline): DFQATT, SNEGSKA (reference sequence). CDR3 DNA: TGCAGTGCTAACTACAGGGATAGAGGCACAGATACGCAGTATTTT. Translating gives CSANYRDRGTDTQYF.

The sample holds many counts of this clonotype. The rearrangement links TRBV20-1 to TRBJ1-5; D call uncertain. The V and J ends lost 3 bases and 2 bases respectively, with 14 bases between them. The CDR3 is 15 amino acids. Germline loops: CDR1 DFQATT, CDR2 SNEGSKA (reference sequence). CDR3: CSASRGMSGNQPQHF. CDR3 sequence (DNA): TGCAGTGCTAGCCGGGGAATGAGTGGCAATCAGCCCCAGCATTTT.

With regard to this clonotype: At one boundary the junction diverges from the germline segment, which might be a read error. The V gene is TRBV7-2, the J gene TRBJ2-7; no clear D. Germline V gives CDR1 SGHTA, CDR2 FQGNSA. The CDR3 runs 11 residues. CDR3 in amino acids: CATSPLYEQYF. As DNA, the CDR3 is TGTGCCACCAGCCCCCTCTACGAGCAGTACTTC.

The V gene is TRBV7-2, the J gene TRBJ2-7, with 9 bases that match TRBD1. The CDR3 is made up of 15 amino acids. Per the germline V gene, CDR1 is SGHTA and CDR2 is FQGNSA. V lost 5 bases, J lost 7 bases, and 12 bases stayed unmatched. CDR3 sequence (DNA): TGTGCCAGCAGCCCAGGGGACAGGGTTCTCGAGGAGCAGTACTTC. Amino acid sequence: CASSPGDRVLEEQYF.

This clonotype occurred many times. V and J are TRBV6-5 and TRBJ2-4; no firm D call. This CDR3 spans 16 amino acids. CDR1 MNHEY and CDR2 SVGAGI come from the germline V gene. Trimming pared 2 bases from V and 0 bases from J, leaving 11 bases between. The CDR3 protein is CASSYTQALAKNIQYF. CDR3 nucleotide sequence: TGTGCCAGCAGTTACACTCAGGCACTAGCCAAAAACATTCAGTACTTC.